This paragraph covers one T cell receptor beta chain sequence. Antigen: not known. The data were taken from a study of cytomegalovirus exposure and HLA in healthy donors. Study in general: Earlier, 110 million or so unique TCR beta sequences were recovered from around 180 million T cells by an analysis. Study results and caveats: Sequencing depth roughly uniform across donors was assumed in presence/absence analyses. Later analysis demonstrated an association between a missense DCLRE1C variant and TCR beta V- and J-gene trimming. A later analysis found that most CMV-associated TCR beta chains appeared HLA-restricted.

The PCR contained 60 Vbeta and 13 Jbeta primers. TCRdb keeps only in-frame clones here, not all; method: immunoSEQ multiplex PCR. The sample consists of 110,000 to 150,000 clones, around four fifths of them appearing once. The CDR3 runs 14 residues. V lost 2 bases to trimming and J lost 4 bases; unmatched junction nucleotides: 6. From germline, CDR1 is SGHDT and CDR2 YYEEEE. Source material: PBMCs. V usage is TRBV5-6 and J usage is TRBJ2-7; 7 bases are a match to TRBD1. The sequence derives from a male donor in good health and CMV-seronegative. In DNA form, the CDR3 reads TGTGCCAGCAGCTTACCGGGACAGTCGTACGAGCAGTACTTC. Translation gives CASSLPGQSYEQYF.